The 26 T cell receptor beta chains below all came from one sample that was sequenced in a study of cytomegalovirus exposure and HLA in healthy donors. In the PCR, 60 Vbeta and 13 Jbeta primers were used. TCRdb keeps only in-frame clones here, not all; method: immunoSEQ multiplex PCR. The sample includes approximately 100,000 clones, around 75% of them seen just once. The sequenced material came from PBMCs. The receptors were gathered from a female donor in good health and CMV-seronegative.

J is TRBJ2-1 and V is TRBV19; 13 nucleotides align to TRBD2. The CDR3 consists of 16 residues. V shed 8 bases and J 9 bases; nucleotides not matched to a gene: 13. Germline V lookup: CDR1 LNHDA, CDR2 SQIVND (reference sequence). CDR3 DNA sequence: TGTGCCAGTTGTAGGGCGGGACTAGCGGGATTGGGTGAGCAGTTCTTC. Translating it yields CASCRAGLAGLGEQFF.

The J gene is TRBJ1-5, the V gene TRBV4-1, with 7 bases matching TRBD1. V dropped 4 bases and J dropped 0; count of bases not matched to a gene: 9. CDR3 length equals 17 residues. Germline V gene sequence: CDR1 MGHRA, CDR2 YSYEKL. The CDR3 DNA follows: TGCGCCAGCAGCCCAGGAGGGACAGTTTATAGCAATCAGCCCCAGCATTTT. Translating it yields CASSPGGTVYSNQPQHF.

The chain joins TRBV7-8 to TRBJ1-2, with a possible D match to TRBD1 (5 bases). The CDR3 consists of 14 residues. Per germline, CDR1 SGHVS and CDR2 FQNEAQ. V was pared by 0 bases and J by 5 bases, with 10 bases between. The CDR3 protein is CASSLAGAGYGYTF. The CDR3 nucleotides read TGTGCCAGCAGCTTAGCAGGGGCCGGGTATGGCTACACCTTC.

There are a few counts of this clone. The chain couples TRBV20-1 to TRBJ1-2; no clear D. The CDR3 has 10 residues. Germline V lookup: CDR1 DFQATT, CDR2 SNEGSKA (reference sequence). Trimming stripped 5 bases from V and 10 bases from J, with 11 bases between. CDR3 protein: CSAPNTFYTF. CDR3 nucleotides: TGCAGTGCTCCTAATACGTTCTACACCTTC.

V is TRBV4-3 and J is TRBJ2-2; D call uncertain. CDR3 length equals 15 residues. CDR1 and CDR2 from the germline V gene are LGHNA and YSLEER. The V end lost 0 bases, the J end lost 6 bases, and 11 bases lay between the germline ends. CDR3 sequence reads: CASSQEAIVPGELFF. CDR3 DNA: TGCGCCAGCAGCCAAGAAGCCATTGTCCCCGGGGAGCTGTTTTTT.

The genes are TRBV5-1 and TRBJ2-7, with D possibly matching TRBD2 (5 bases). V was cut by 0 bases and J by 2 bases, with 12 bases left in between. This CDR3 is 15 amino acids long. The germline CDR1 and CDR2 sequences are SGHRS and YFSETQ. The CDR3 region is CASSLVESGTYEQYF. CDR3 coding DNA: TGCGCCAGCAGCTTGGTAGAATCCGGGACCTACGAGCAGTACTTC.

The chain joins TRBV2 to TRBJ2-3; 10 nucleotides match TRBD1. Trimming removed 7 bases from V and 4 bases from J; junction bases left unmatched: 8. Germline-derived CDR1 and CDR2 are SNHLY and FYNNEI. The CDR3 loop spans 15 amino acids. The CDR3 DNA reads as TGTGCCAGCAACGAGTGGGACAGGGGCGCAGATACGCAGTATTTT. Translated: CASNEWDRGADTQYF.

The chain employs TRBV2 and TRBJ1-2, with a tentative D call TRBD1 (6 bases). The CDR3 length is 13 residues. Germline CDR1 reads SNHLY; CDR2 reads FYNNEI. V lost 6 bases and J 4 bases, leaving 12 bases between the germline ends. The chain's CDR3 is CASSIGQIYGYTF. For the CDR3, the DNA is TGTGCCAGCAGCATCGGACAGATCTATGGCTACACCTTC.

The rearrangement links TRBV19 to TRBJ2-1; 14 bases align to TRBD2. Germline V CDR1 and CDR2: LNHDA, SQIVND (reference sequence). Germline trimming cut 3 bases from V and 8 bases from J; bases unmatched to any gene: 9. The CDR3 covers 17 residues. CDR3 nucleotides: TGTGCCAGTAGTATCCCCGGACTAGCGGGAGGTGGGTATGAGCAGTTCTTC. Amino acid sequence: CASSIPGLAGGGYEQFF.

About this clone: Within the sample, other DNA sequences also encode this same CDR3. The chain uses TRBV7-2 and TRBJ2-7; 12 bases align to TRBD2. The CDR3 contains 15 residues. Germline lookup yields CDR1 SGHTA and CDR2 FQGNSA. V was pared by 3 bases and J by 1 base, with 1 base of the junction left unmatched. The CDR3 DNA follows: TGTGCCAGCAGCTTGACTAGCGGGAGTTCCTACGAGCAGTACTTC. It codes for CASSLTSGSSYEQYF.

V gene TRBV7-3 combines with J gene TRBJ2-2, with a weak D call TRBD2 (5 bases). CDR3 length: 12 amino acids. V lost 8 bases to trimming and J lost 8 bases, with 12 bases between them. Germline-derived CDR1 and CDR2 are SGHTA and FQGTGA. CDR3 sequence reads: CASQWRTGELFF. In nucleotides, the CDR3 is TGTGCCAGCCAGTGGAGGACGGGGGAGCTGTTTTTT.

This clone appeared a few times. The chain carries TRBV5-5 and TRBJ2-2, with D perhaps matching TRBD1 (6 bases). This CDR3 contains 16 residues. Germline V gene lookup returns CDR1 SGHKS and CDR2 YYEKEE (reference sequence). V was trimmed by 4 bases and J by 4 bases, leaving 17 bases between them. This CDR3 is CASSEEQGLSTGELFF. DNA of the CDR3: TGTGCCAGCAGCGAGGAACAGGGTCTCAGCACCGGGGAGCTGTTTTTT.

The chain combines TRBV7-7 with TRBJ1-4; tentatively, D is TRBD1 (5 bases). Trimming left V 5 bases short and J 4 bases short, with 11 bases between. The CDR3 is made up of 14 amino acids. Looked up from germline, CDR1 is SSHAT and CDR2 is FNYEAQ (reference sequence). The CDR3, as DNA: TGTGCCAGCAGCCCGGGGGGTGGTAATGAAAAACTGTTTTTT. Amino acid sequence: CASSPGGGNEKLFF.

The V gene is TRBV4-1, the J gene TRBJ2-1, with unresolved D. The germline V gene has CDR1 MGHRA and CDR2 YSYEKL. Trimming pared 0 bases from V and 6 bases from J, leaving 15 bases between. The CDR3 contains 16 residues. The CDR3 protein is CASSQELVSGPNEQFF. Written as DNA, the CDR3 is TGCGCCAGCAGCCAAGAGCTCGTCTCAGGCCCCAATGAGCAGTTCTTC.

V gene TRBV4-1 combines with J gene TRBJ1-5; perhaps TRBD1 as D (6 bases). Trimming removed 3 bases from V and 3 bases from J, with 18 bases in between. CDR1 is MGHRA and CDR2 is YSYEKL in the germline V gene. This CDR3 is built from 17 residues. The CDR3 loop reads CASSHLTGRDHNQPQHF. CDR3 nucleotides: TGCGCCAGCAGCCACCTGACAGGAAGGGACCACAATCAGCCCCAGCATTTT.

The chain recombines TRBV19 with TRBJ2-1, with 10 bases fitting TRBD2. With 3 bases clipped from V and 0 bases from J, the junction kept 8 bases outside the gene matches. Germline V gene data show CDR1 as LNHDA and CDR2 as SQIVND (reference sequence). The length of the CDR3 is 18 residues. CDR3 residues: CASSIRTSGDRSYNEQFF. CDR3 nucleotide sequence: TGTGCCAGTAGTATTAGAACTAGCGGGGATCGCTCCTACAATGAGCAGTTCTTC.

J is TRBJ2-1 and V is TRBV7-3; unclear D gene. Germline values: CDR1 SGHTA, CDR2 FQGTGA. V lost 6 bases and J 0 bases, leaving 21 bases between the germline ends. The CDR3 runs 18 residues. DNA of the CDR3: TGTGCCAGCAGTCAAGTTGCGACTGCGTTAAGCTCCTACAATGAGCAGTTCTTC. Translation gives CASSQVATALSSYNEQFF.

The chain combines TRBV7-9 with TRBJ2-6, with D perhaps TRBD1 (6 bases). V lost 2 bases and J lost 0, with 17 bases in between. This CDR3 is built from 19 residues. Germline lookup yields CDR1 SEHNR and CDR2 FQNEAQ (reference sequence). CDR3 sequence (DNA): TGTGCCAGCAGCTTATTATCCGGGCCAGGGGTCTCTGGGGCCAACGTCCTGACTTTC. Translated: CASSLLSGPGVSGANVLTF.

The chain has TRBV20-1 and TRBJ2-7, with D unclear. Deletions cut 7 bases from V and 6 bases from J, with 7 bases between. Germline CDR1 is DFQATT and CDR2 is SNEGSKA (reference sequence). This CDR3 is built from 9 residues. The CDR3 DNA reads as TGCAGTGTCGGTTTCGAGCAGTACTTC. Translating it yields CSVGFEQYF.

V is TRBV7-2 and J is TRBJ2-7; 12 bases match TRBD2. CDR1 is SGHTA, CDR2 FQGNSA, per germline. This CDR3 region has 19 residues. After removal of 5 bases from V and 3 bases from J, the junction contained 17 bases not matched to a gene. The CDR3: CASSPIAGLAGNTGYEQYF. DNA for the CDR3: TGTGCCAGCAGCCCGATTGCAGGACTAGCGGGGAACACCGGCTACGAGCAGTACTTC.

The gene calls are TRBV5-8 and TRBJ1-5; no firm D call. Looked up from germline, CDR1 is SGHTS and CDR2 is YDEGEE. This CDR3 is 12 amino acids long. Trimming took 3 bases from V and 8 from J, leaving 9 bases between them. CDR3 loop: CASSSLREPQHF. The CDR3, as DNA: TGTGCCAGCAGCTCCTTGCGGGAGCCCCAGCATTTT.

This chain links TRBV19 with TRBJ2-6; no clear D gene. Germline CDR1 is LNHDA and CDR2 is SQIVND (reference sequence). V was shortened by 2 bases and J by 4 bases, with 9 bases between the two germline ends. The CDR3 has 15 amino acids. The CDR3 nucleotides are TGTGCCAGTAGTATACCGGGTGCAGGGGCCAACGTCCTGACTTTC. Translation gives CASSIPGAGANVLTF.

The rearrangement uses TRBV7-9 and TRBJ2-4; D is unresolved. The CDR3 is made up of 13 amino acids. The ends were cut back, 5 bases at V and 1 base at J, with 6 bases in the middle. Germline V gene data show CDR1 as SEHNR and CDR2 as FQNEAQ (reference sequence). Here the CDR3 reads CASSKRAKNIQYF. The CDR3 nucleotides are TGTGCCAGCAGCAAGAGGGCCAAAAACATTCAGTACTTC.

The CDR3 here is CAWTRDRVGETQYF. The CDR3 DNA reads TGTGCCTGGACAAGGGACAGGGTCGGGGAGACCCAGTACTTC. The rearrangement joins TRBV30 to TRBJ2-5; 9 bases are a match to TRBD1. The V gene end was trimmed by 4 bases and the J gene end by 5 bases; junction bases not matched to a gene: 8. Germline V gives CDR1 GTSNPN, CDR2 SVGIG (reference sequence). The CDR3 covers 14 residues.

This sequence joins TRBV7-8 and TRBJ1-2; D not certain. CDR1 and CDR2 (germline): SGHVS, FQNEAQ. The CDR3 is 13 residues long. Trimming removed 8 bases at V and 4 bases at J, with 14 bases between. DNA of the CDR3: TGTGCCAGCGCGAGGGAGCCCGTCTATGGCTACACCTTC. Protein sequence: CASAREPVYGYTF.

The CDR3 loop is CASSRPDWDEQFF. The CDR3 DNA follows: TGTGCCAGCAGCAGACCGGACTGGGATGAGCAGTTCTTC. The chain employs TRBV5-4 and TRBJ2-1; tentatively, D is TRBD2 (5 bases). V was shortened by 4 bases and J by 8 bases, with 13 bases between the two germline ends. Germline-derived CDR1 and CDR2 are SGHNT and YYREEE (reference sequence). The CDR3 consists of 13 residues.